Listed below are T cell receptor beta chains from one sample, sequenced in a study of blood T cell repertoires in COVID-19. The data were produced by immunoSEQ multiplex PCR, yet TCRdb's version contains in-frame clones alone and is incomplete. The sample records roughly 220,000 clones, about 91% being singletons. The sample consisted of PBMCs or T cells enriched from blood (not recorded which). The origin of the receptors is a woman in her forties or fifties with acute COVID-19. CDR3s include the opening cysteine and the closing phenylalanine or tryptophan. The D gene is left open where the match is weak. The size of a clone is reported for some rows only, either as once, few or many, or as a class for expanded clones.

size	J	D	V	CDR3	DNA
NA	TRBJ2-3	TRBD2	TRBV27	CASSPRGSGGRDTQYF	TGTGCCAGCAGTCCCCGGGGTAGCGGGGGGAGAGATACGCAGTATTTT
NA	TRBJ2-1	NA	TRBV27	CASRAGYPYNEQFF	TGTGCCAGCAGGGCGGGCTACCCCTACAATGAGCAGTTCTTC
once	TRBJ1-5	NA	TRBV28	CASSITQGASNQPQHF	TGTGCCAGCAGTATAACACAGGGTGCAAGCAATCAGCCCCAGCATTTT
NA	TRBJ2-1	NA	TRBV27	CASTTWFF	TGTGCCAGCACAACATGGTTCTTC
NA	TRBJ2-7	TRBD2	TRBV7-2	CASSLYQTSIGEQYF	TGTGCCAGCAGCTTGTATCAGACTAGCATAGGCGAGCAGTACTTC
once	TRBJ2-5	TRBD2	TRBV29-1	CSVLGTSSKETQYF	TGCAGCGTTCTGGGGACTAGCAGTAAAGAGACCCAGTACTTC
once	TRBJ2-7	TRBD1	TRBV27	CASSQAPGQVYEQYF	TGTGCCAGCAGCCAAGCCCCGGGACAGGTGTACGAGCAGTACTTC
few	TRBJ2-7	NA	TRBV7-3	CASSLVPGYEQYF	TGTGCCAGCAGCTTAGTGCCAGGCTACGAGCAGTACTTC
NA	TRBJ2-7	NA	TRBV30	CAWSVRGGARPYEQYF	TGTGCCTGGAGTGTAAGAGGCGGCGCCCGCCCCTACGAGCAGTACTTC
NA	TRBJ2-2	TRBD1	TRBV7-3	CASSLQPGQGDTGELFF	TGTGCCAGCAGCTTGCAACCGGGACAGGGGGACACCGGGGAGCTGTTTTTT
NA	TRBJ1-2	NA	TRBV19	CASSISTGSYGYTF	TGTGCCAGTAGTATCAGTACCGGGTCTTATGGCTACACCTTC
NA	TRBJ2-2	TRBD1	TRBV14	CATRTGGTGELFF	TGTGCCACTAGGACAGGGGGCACCGGGGAGCTGTTTTTT
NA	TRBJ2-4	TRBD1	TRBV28	CASSSWGRGNAKNIQYF	TGTGCCAGCAGTTCGTGGGGCAGGGGGAACGCCAAAAACATTCAGTACTTC
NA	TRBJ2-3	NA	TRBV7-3	CASSSPAGLALGTDTQYF	TGTGCCAGCAGCTCCCCAGCGGGTCTAGCATTGGGTACAGATACGCAGTATTTT
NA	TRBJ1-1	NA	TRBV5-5	CASERGGALEAFF	TGTGCCAGCGAGAGAGGCGGAGCGCTCGAAGCTTTCTTT
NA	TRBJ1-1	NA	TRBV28	CASSPGTEAFF	TGTGCCAGCAGTCCGGGTACTGAAGCTTTCTTT
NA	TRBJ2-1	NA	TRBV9	CASSPQDYNEQFF	TGTGCCAGCAGCCCTCAGGATTACAATGAGCAGTTCTTC
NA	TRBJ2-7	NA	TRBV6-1	CASSETGYSYEQYF	TGTGCCAGCAGTGAAACAGGCTACTCCTACGAGCAGTACTTC
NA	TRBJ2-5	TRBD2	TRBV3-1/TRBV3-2	CASSRTSGGQETQYF	TGTGCCAGCAGCAGGACTAGCGGGGGCCAAGAGACCCAGTACTTC
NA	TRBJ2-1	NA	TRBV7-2	CASSHPWGPDNEQFF	TGTGCCAGCAGCCACCCGTGGGGGCCTGACAATGAGCAGTTCTTC
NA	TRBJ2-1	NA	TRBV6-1	CASSEVTGISNEQFF	TGTGCCAGCAGTGAAGTTACAGGAATTTCAAATGAGCAGTTCTTC
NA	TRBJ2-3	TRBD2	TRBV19	CASRLSSGRGTDTQYF	TGTGCCAGTAGACTGTCTAGCGGGAGAGGCACAGATACGCAGTATTTT
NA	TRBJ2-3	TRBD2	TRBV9	CASSEGPSSGRGGDTQYF	TGTGCCAGCAGCGAGGGGCCTTCTAGCGGCCGGGGGGGAGATACGCAGTATTTT
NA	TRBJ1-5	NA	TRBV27	CASSLRGLNQPQHF	TGTGCCAGCAGTTTAAGAGGTCTCAATCAGCCCCAGCATTTT
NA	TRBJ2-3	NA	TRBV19	CASSWVAPDTQYF	TGTGCCAGTAGTTGGGTAGCTCCAGATACGCAGTATTTT
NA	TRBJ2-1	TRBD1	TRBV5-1	CASSGGQGYFNEQFF	TGCGCCAGCAGCGGCGGACAGGGATACTTCAATGAGCAGTTCTTC
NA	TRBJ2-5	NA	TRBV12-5	CASGLSPEEETQYF	TGTGCTAGTGGCTTAAGCCCAGAGGAGGAGACCCAGTACTTC
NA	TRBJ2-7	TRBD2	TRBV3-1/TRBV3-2	CASSQAGTSGDYEQYF	TGTGCCAGCAGCCAAGCCGGGACTAGCGGAGATTACGAGCAGTACTTC
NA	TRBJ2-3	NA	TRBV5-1	CASSLGLGTSTDTQYF	TGCGCCAGCAGCTTGGGGCTAGGGACTAGCACAGATACGCAGTATTTT
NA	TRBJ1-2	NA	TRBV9	CASSVEDRHYGYTF	TGTGCCAGCAGCGTTGAGGACAGACACTATGGCTACACCTTC
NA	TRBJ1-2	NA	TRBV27	CASTSSPRGNYGYTF	TGTGCCAGCACCTCATCCCCCAGGGGTAACTATGGCTACACCTTC
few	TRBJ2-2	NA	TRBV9	CASSPPVGGRGIGELFF	TGTGCCAGCAGCCCTCCCGTGGGGGGGCGAGGGATCGGGGAGCTGTTTTTT
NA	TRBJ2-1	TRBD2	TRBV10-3	CATGTSGPYNEQFF	TGTGCCACCGGGACTAGCGGGCCATACAATGAGCAGTTCTTC
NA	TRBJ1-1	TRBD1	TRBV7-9	CASSSSGQGWTEAFF	TGTGCCAGCAGCTCCAGTGGACAGGGTTGGACTGAAGCTTTCTTT
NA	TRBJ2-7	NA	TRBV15	CATSRSGEGIYEQYF	TGTGCCACCAGCAGATCAGGAGAGGGAATCTACGAGCAGTACTTC
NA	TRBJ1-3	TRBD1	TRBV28	CASSLDRAGNTIYF	TGTGCCAGCAGCCTTGACAGGGCTGGAAACACCATATATTTT
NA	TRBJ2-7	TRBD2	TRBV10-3	CAISGTSNDEQYF	TGTGCCATCAGTGGGACTAGTAACGACGAGCAGTACTTC
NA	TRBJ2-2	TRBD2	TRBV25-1	CASSDPLGTSGSSGELFF	TGTGCCAGCAGTGACCCCCTCGGGACTAGCGGGAGTAGCGGGGAGCTGTTTTTT
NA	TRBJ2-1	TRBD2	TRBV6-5	CASRRLAGDEQFF	TGTGCCAGCAGACGACTAGCGGGAGATGAGCAGTTCTTC
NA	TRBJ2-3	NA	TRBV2	CASSPRDNKYF	TGTGCCAGCAGTCCCCGGGACAATAAGTATTTT
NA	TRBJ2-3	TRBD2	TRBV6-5	CASSSGLGADTQYF	TGTGCCAGCAGTTCCGGACTAGGGGCAGATACGCAGTATTTT
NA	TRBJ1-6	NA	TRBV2	CASSEVRSPLHF	TGTGCCAGCAGTGAAGTCCGTTCACCCCTCCACTTT
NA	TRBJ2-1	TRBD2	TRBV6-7	CASSCPIRLAGGSGEQFF	TGTGCCAGCAGTTGCCCTATTAGACTAGCGGGAGGGTCGGGTGAGCAGTTCTTC
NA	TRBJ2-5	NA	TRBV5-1	CASSLAPVGIQETQYF	TGCGCCAGCAGCTTGGCCCCCGTCGGGATCCAAGAGACCCAGTACTTC
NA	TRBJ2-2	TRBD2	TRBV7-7	CATGTSGIETGELFF	TGTGCCACCGGGACTAGCGGGATCGAGACCGGGGAGCTGTTTTTT
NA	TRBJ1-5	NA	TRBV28	CASSLGTNQHF	TGTGCCAGCAGTTTAGGGACAAACCAGCATTTT
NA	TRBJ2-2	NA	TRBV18	CASSPPPARNGELFF	TGTGCCAGCTCACCACCCCCGGCTAGAAACGGGGAGCTGTTTTTT
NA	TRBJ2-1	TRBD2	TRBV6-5	CASSSPGLAGFYEQFF	TGTGCCAGCAGTTCCCCAGGACTAGCGGGATTTTATGAGCAGTTCTTC
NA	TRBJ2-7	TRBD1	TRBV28	CASSSATGVDEQYF	TGTGCCAGCAGTTCTGCAACAGGGGTTGACGAGCAGTACTTC
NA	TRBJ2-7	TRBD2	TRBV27	CASSRGLAGGSPYEQYF	TGTGCCAGCAGCCGAGGACTAGCGGGAGGGTCCCCCTACGAGCAGTACTTC
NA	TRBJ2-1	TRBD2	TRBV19	CASRGLSNGEQFF	TGTGCCAGTAGGGGACTATCGAACGGGGAGCAGTTCTTC
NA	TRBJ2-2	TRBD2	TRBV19	CASSRLAGGKTGELFF	TGTGCCAGTAGCCGACTAGCGGGAGGAAAAACCGGGGAGCTGTTTTTT
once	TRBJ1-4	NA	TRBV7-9	CASSLGPRTATNEKLFF	TGTGCCAGCAGCTTAGGACCCAGGACTGCAACTAATGAAAAACTGTTTTTT
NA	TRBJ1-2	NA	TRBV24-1	CATSDYSPHGHGYTF	TGTGCCACCAGTGATTATTCTCCCCATGGGCATGGCTACACCTTC
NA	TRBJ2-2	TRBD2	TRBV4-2	CASSQVGLAANTGELFF	TGTGCCAGCAGCCAAGTGGGACTAGCGGCGAACACCGGGGAGCTGTTTTTT
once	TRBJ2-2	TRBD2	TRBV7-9	CASRPGLAGYTGELFF	TGTGCCAGCAGGCCCGGACTAGCGGGATACACCGGGGAGCTGTTTTTT
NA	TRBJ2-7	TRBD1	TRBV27	CASSLLGQGYEQYF	TGTGCCAGCAGTTTATTGGGACAGGGTTACGAGCAGTACTTC
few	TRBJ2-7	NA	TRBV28	CASSLADAFYEQYF	TGTGCCAGCAGTCTAGCAGACGCCTTCTACGAGCAGTACTTC